The sequence of this T cell receptor (beta chain) was determined in a study of blood T cell repertoires in COVID-19. Study information: Whether acute or convalescent, the COVID-19 samples came from the United States, Italy and Spain.

Germline values: CDR1 LNHDA, CDR2 SQIVND (reference sequence). The CDR3 is made up of 14 amino acids. Losses at the gene ends were 5 bases for V and 5 bases for J; bases not matched to a gene: 6. In the original processing: Reference gene primer amplification gave estimated nucleated cell counts. Profiled with immunoSEQ multiplex PCR; TCRdb holds only in-frame clones, not every one. V and J calls and clone size are those listed in that table; D and trimming were worked out from the DNA. Of around 180,000 clones listed, roughly 80% are singletons. This TCR came from a woman aged 25 to 45 with acute or convalescent COVID-19. The chain joins TRBV19 to TRBJ1-2; 9 bases agree with TRBD1. Sequencing input: peripheral blood. The chain's CDR3 is CASSVDRGPYGYTF. CDR3 in DNA: TGTGCCAGTAGTGTGGACAGGGGCCCTTATGGCTACACCTTC.